Listed below are T cell receptor beta chains from one sample, sequenced in a study of T-cell memory formation after mild COVID-19. TCRdb processed the 5' RACE reads anew with MiXCR; each CDR3 protein has one entry. The sample consists of 210,000 or so distinct CDR3 sequences, about 11% of them appearing once. The material sequenced was PBMCs or a T cell subset sorted from them (not recorded which). Every receptor here comes from a man aged 18 to 35 who had mild COVID-19 (a few samples of this study predate the infection). Cell type and time point are not known. Both conserved end residues are part of each CDR3. The D gene is left open where the match is weak. The size of a clone is reported for some rows only, either as once, few or many, or as a class for expanded clones.

D	V	size	J	CDR3	DNA
TRBD2	TRBV7-2	.	TRBJ2-5	CASSLSATGGQETQYF	TGTGCCAGCAGCCTGTCCGCGACGGGGGGGCAAGAGACCCAGTACTTC
.	TRBV4-3	.	TRBJ2-1	CASSPRTDGIYEQFF	TGCGCCAGCAGCCCGCGGACTGACGGAATTTATGAGCAGTTCTTC
.	TRBV20-1	.	TRBJ2-7	CSARVSGVPYEQYF	TGCAGTGCTAGAGTCTCAGGGGTACCCTACGAGCAGTACTTC
.	TRBV6-5	few	TRBJ1-5	CASSYSDQGQPQHF	TGTGCCAGCAGTTACTCCGATCAGGGACAGCCCCAGCATTTT
.	TRBV9	.	TRBJ2-2	CASSVFGGASNTGELFF	TGTGCCAGCAGCGTATTTGGGGGCGCGTCGAACACCGGGGAGCTGTTTTTT
.	TRBV20-1	once	TRBJ1-2	CSASGPKDYGYTF	TGCAGTGCAAGTGGGCCGAAGGACTATGGCTACACCTTC
.	TRBV7-8	.	TRBJ2-2	CASSQSRLFTGELFF	TGTGCCAGCAGTCAGTCGAGGCTATTCACCGGGGAGCTGTTTTTT
.	TRBV10-3	.	TRBJ1-1	CAIRDNTEAFF	TGTGCCATCAGGGACAACACTGAAGCTTTCTTT
.	TRBV7-8	few	TRBJ2-3	CASSLGFAGAGDTQYF	TGTGCCAGCAGCTTAGGATTCGCAGGGGCCGGGGATACGCAGTATTTT
.	TRBV6-5	few	TRBJ2-7	CASRPPTDNEQYF	TGTGCCAGCAGGCCCCCGACGGACAACGAGCAGTACTTC
.	TRBV5-1	.	TRBJ1-6	CASSLKADSPLHF	TGCGCCAGCAGCTTGAAGGCAGATTCACCCCTCCACTTT
TRBD1	TRBV12-3/TRBV12-4	many	TRBJ1-2	CASRDRGGYGYTF	TGTGCCAGCAGGGACAGGGGCGGGTATGGCTACACCTTC
.	TRBV12-3/TRBV12-4	.	TRBJ2-3	CASSLGGPMDTQYF	TGTGCCAGCAGCCTCGGGGGCCCCATGGATACGCAGTATTTT
TRBD1	TRBV4-3	.	TRBJ2-1	CASSRGTGGWGEQFF	TGCGCCAGCAGCCGTGGGACAGGGGGCTGGGGTGAGCAGTTCTTC
TRBD1	TRBV2	.	TRBJ2-2	CARRDRWDGELFF	TGTGCCAGGCGGGACAGGTGGGACGGGGAGCTGTTTTTT
.	TRBV5-1	.	TRBJ2-3	CASSFGRLSDTQYF	TGCGCCAGCAGCTTTGGGCGGCTCTCAGATACGCAGTATTTT
.	TRBV28	few	TRBJ1-1	CASSSTGEPSDTEAFF	TGTGCCAGCAGTTCGACGGGGGAACCCTCCGACACTGAAGCTTTCTTT
.	TRBV20-1	few	TRBJ2-3	CSARGLRRGGDTQYF	TGCAGTGCTAGGGGGCTCCGTAGGGGAGGAGATACGCAGTATTTT
TRBD1	TRBV5-1	few	TRBJ2-7	CASSSGQAALEQYF	TGCGCCAGCAGCTCGGGACAGGCTGCCTTAGAGCAGTACTTC
.	TRBV4-2	many	TRBJ2-5	CASSQGLQGRTQYF	TGTGCCAGCAGCCAAGGTTTACAGGGTAGGACCCAGTACTTC
TRBD1	TRBV10-3	.	TRBJ1-1	CAISDPLMTGIAFF	TGTGCCATCAGTGACCCGTTGATGACAGGGATAGCTTTCTTT
TRBD1	TRBV5-5	few	TRBJ1-4	CASSFGPGGVEKLFF	TGTGCCAGCAGCTTTGGCCCAGGGGGGGTGGAAAAACTGTTTTTT
.	TRBV6-5	few	TRBJ2-1	CASSYSAGTEQFF	TGTGCCAGCAGTTACTCCGCAGGGACTGAGCAGTTCTTC
TRBD2	TRBV6-4	.	TRBJ2-5	CASSEAGGPGETQYF	TGTGCCAGCAGTGAAGCGGGGGGGCCGGGAGAGACCCAGTACTTC
TRBD2	TRBV15	.	TRBJ2-1	CATSRASGDYNEQFF	TGTGCCACCAGCAGAGCTAGCGGGGATTACAATGAGCAGTTCTTC
.	TRBV5-1	.	TRBJ1-2	CASPGDPYGYTF	TGCGCCAGTCCGGGGGATCCATATGGCTACACCTTC
.	TRBV5-1	few	TRBJ2-1	CASQRNRGGNEQFF	TGCGCCAGCCAGCGGAACAGGGGGGGGAATGAGCAGTTCTTC
.	TRBV29-1	few	TRBJ1-1	CSVLDFRNTEAFF	TGCAGCGTATTGGACTTCCGGAACACTGAAGCTTTCTTT
TRBD1	TRBV5-1	few	TRBJ2-2	CASSLDRDGYTGELFF	TGCGCCAGCAGCCTTGACAGGGATGGGTACACCGGGGAGCTGTTTTTT
TRBD1	TRBV3-1	.	TRBJ1-1	CASSRRPGQGAEAFF	TGTGCCAGCAGCCGCCGACCGGGACAGGGGGCCGAAGCTTTCTTT
.	TRBV9	few	TRBJ1-6	CASSVGGGTNSPLHF	TGTGCCAGCAGCGTAGGTGGGGGGACGAATTCACCCCTCCACTTT
.	TRBV5-6	.	TRBJ1-4	CASSSRLGGNEKLFF	TGTGCCAGCAGCTCCCGACTGGGCGGGAATGAAAAACTGTTTTTT
.	TRBV15	.	TRBJ1-5	CATSRGPSYSNQPQHF	TGTGCCACCAGCAGAGGCCCTTCCTATAGCAATCAGCCCCAGCATTTT
.	TRBV2	few	TRBJ1-5	CASSDREGGQPQHF	TGTGCCAGCAGTGACAGGGAGGGTGGTCAGCCCCAGCATTTT
TRBD2	TRBV5-1	.	TRBJ2-3	CASSFGSGGEDTQYF	TGCGCCAGCAGCTTTGGAAGCGGGGGGGAAGATACGCAGTATTTT
.	TRBV7-9	few	TRBJ2-4	CASSLVPKNIQYF	TGTGCCAGCAGCTTAGTCCCCAAAAACATTCAGTACTTC
TRBD2	TRBV12-3/TRBV12-4	few	TRBJ2-3	CASRTSGRPDTQYF	TGTGCCAGCAGGACTAGCGGGCGCCCAGATACGCAGTATTTT
.	TRBV7-2	.	TRBJ1-4	CASSFRTDEKLFF	TGTGCCAGCAGCTTCCGGACCGACGAAAAACTGTTTTTT
.	TRBV3-1	.	TRBJ2-2	CASSQDTGYSTGELFF	TGTGCCAGCAGCCAAGATACAGGGTATAGCACCGGGGAGCTGTTTTTT
.	TRBV12-3/TRBV12-4	many	TRBJ1-6	CASRAGGHSYNSPLHF	TGTGCCAGCAGGGCCGGTGGGCACTCCTATAATTCACCCCTCCACTTT
.	TRBV11-2	few	TRBJ2-1	CASSGMTLAYYNEQFF	TGTGCCAGCAGCGGCATGACTCTAGCGTACTACAATGAGCAGTTCTTC
.	TRBV6-2/TRBV6-3	.	TRBJ1-5	CASSYSGHSNQPQHF	TGTGCCAGCAGTTACTCGGGACACAGCAATCAGCCCCAGCATTTT
.	TRBV5-1	many	TRBJ2-3	CASSLGADTQYF	TGTGCCAGCAGTTTAGGGGCAGATACGCAGTATTTT
.	TRBV20-1	.	TRBJ2-7	CSARRLNYEQYF	TGCAGTGCTAGACGACTCAACTACGAGCAGTACTTC